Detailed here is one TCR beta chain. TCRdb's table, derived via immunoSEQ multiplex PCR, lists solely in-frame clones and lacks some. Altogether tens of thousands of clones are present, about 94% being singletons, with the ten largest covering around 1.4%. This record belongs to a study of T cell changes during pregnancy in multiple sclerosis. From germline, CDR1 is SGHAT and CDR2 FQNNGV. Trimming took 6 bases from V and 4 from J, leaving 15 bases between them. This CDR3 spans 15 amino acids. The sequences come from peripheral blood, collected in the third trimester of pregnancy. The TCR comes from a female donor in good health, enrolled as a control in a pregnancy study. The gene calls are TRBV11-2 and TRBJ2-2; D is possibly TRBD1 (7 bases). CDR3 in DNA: TGTGCCAGCAGAAACACAGGGGAGGTCACCGGGGAGCTGTTTTTT. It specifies CASRNTGEVTGELFF.